Listed below are T cell receptor beta chains from one sample, sequenced in a study of spatial heterogeneity in lung cancer. MiXCR, applied by TCRdb to the 5' RACE reads, yields one record per CDR3 protein. The table includes about 17,000 distinct CDR3 sequences, 15% to 20% detected once. The input for sequencing was PBMCs, taken at follow-up. The receptors stem from a male donor with early-stage non-small cell lung cancer. The CDR3 runs from the conserved cysteine through the conserved F or W. Fields, in order: D gene, J gene, V gene, clone size, CDR3 DNA, CDR3 protein. D genes are given only for firm matches. Part of the rows lack a size; the others show once, few, many or a class for expanded clones.

d_call: NA
j_call: TRBJ2-1
v_call: TRBV25-1
clone_size: NA
cdr3_nt: TGTGCCAGCAAGGGGGGAGAGCAGTTCTTC
cdr3_aa: CASKGGEQFF

d_call: NA
j_call: TRBJ1-2
v_call: TRBV5-5
clone_size: few
cdr3_nt: TGTGCCAGCACCTTGATTGGGTTGAGCTATGGCTACACCTTC
cdr3_aa: CASTLIGLSYGYTF

d_call: NA
j_call: TRBJ2-1
v_call: TRBV29-1
clone_size: few
cdr3_nt: TGCAGCGGTAGGGAAGGGGTCGATGAGCAGTTCTTC
cdr3_aa: CSGREGVDEQFF

d_call: NA
j_call: TRBJ1-1
v_call: TRBV6-2/TRBV6-3
clone_size: NA
cdr3_nt: TGTGCCAGCACCGAAACAGTGGAAACTGAAGCTTTCTTT
cdr3_aa: CASTETVETEAFF

d_call: NA
j_call: TRBJ1-5
v_call: TRBV4-2
clone_size: many
cdr3_nt: TGTGCCAGCAGCCAATGGGGCTCCGGACAGCCCCAGCATTTT
cdr3_aa: CASSQWGSGQPQHF

d_call: NA
j_call: TRBJ2-3
v_call: TRBV29-1
clone_size: NA
cdr3_nt: TGCAGCGTTGAAGATGGCCAGGGAGGCATAGATACGCAGTATTTT
cdr3_aa: CSVEDGQGGIDTQYF

d_call: NA
j_call: TRBJ2-1
v_call: TRBV11-2
clone_size: NA
cdr3_nt: TGTGCCAGCAGCTTGTCGGGGGCCTACAATGAGCAGTTCTTC
cdr3_aa: CASSLSGAYNEQFF

d_call: NA
j_call: TRBJ2-3
v_call: TRBV5-1
clone_size: NA
cdr3_nt: TGCGCCAGCAGCCCGGGTCAGCCGAGCACAGATACGCAGTATTTT
cdr3_aa: CASSPGQPSTDTQYF

d_call: NA
j_call: TRBJ1-5
v_call: TRBV4-1
clone_size: medium-sized
cdr3_nt: TGCGCCAGCAGCCAAGAAGGCCCATATAGCAATCAGCCCCAGCATTTT
cdr3_aa: CASSQEGPYSNQPQHF

d_call: NA
j_call: TRBJ1-6
v_call: TRBV6-1
clone_size: few
cdr3_nt: TGTGCGGGGCTTAGCTATAATTCACCCCTCCACTTT
cdr3_aa: CAGLSYNSPLHF

d_call: NA
j_call: TRBJ1-2
v_call: TRBV6-1
clone_size: medium-sized
cdr3_nt: TGTGCCACCCATACAGGGCTGGCTGGCTACACCTTC
cdr3_aa: CATHTGLAGYTF

d_call: TRBD2
j_call: TRBJ2-2
v_call: TRBV11-1
clone_size: NA
cdr3_nt: TGTGCCAGCAGCAGAGCGGGGGTGAACACCGGGGAGCTGTTTTTT
cdr3_aa: CASSRAGVNTGELFF

d_call: NA
j_call: TRBJ2-7
v_call: TRBV3-1
clone_size: few
cdr3_nt: TGTGCCAGCAGCTTCAACGCGGACAGCTCCTACGAGCAGTACTTC
cdr3_aa: CASSFNADSSYEQYF

d_call: NA
j_call: TRBJ2-7
v_call: TRBV12-3/TRBV12-4
clone_size: few
cdr3_nt: TGTGCCAGCAGTTTAGCAGGTTCAGGGAACGAGCAGTACTTC
cdr3_aa: CASSLAGSGNEQYF

d_call: NA
j_call: TRBJ2-5
v_call: TRBV4-1
clone_size: few
cdr3_nt: TGCGCCAGCAGCCAGCCCGGGACCGACGGTAGACCACGGTACTTC
cdr3_aa: CASSQPGTDGRPRYF

d_call: TRBD1
j_call: TRBJ2-1
v_call: TRBV3-1
clone_size: few
cdr3_nt: TGTGCCAGCAGCCAAGACCGGACAGGGTACTACAATGAGCAGTTCTTC
cdr3_aa: CASSQDRTGYYNEQFF

d_call: NA
j_call: TRBJ2-5
v_call: TRBV5-1
clone_size: many
cdr3_nt: TGCGCCAGCAGCTTCGGGATTCAAGAGACCCAGTACTTC
cdr3_aa: CASSFGIQETQYF

d_call: NA
j_call: TRBJ1-1
v_call: TRBV11-2
clone_size: many
cdr3_nt: TGTGCCAGCAGCTTAGTGGGGAACACTGAAGCTTTCTTT
cdr3_aa: CASSLVGNTEAFF

d_call: NA
j_call: TRBJ1-6
v_call: TRBV18
clone_size: many
cdr3_nt: TGTGCCAGCTCACTGGACTTAAGTGTTAGTTCACCCCTCCACTTT
cdr3_aa: CASSLDLSVSSPLHF

d_call: NA
j_call: TRBJ1-1
v_call: TRBV7-6
clone_size: medium-sized
cdr3_nt: TGTGCCAGCAGCTTGTCATGGGGGCGCGATGAAGCTTTCTTT
cdr3_aa: CASSLSWGRDEAFF

d_call: NA
j_call: TRBJ2-1
v_call: TRBV12-3/TRBV12-4
clone_size: NA
cdr3_nt: TGTGCCAGCAGTTTAGGTTTCAATGAGCAGTTCTTC
cdr3_aa: CASSLGFNEQFF

d_call: NA
j_call: TRBJ1-1
v_call: TRBV20-1
clone_size: few
cdr3_nt: TGCAGTGCTGGGTCGGACCTCCGAGCCACTGAAGCTTTCTTT
cdr3_aa: CSAGSDLRATEAFF

d_call: TRBD1
j_call: TRBJ2-7
v_call: TRBV20-1
clone_size: NA
cdr3_nt: TGCAGTGCAGGTGGGACAGGGGGATACGAGCAGTACTTC
cdr3_aa: CSAGGTGGYEQYF

d_call: NA
j_call: TRBJ2-6
v_call: TRBV6-5
clone_size: few
cdr3_nt: TGTGCCAGCAGCCGGGCCGAGGCTGGGGCCAACGTCCTGACTTTC
cdr3_aa: CASSRAEAGANVLTF

d_call: TRBD2
j_call: TRBJ2-3
v_call: TRBV4-3
clone_size: NA
cdr3_nt: TGCGCCAGCAGCCAAGAAGGCGATAGCGGGACGGCCGCAGATACGCAGTATTTT
cdr3_aa: CASSQEGDSGTAADTQYF

d_call: TRBD2
j_call: TRBJ2-1
v_call: TRBV9
clone_size: NA
cdr3_nt: TGTGCCAGCAGCGTAGAGACTAGCGGTCAGTGGGATGAGCAGTTCTTC
cdr3_aa: CASSVETSGQWDEQFF

d_call: NA
j_call: TRBJ2-5
v_call: TRBV3-1
clone_size: many
cdr3_nt: TGTGCCAGCAGCCAGCGGGGACAGTACCAAGAGACCCAGTACTTC
cdr3_aa: CASSQRGQYQETQYF

d_call: NA
j_call: TRBJ2-2
v_call: TRBV7-2
clone_size: NA
cdr3_nt: TGTGCCAGCAGCTTCCAGCGCGGGGTTGGAACCGGGGAGCTGTTTTTT
cdr3_aa: CASSFQRGVGTGELFF

d_call: NA
j_call: TRBJ1-5
v_call: TRBV12-3/TRBV12-4
clone_size: medium-sized
cdr3_nt: TGTGCCAGCAGTTTGGTCCAGGGAGCCCCGGAGGCCCAGCATTTT
cdr3_aa: CASSLVQGAPEAQHF

d_call: TRBD2
j_call: TRBJ2-3
v_call: TRBV7-2
clone_size: NA
cdr3_nt: TGTGCCAGCAGCTTCCCCTCGGGAGGCGGGACGCAGTATTTT
cdr3_aa: CASSFPSGGGTQYF

d_call: TRBD1
j_call: TRBJ1-2
v_call: TRBV5-6
clone_size: NA
cdr3_nt: TGTGCCAGCAGTCCGGGACAGGGGGACTATGGCTACACCTTC
cdr3_aa: CASSPGQGDYGYTF

d_call: NA
j_call: TRBJ2-5
v_call: TRBV27
clone_size: NA
cdr3_nt: TGTGCCACTACACGCGGCGGGGGCAATAAAGAGACCCAGTACTTC
cdr3_aa: CATTRGGGNKETQYF

d_call: TRBD1
j_call: TRBJ1-1
v_call: TRBV2
clone_size: many
cdr3_nt: TGTGCCAGCAGCGACAGGGGGCTCGAAGCTTTCTTT
cdr3_aa: CASSDRGLEAFF

d_call: NA
j_call: TRBJ1-2
v_call: TRBV29-1
clone_size: few
cdr3_nt: TGCAGCGTAGAAGGCTACGGCTACACCTTC
cdr3_aa: CSVEGYGYTF

d_call: NA
j_call: TRBJ2-7
v_call: TRBV6-1
clone_size: medium-sized
cdr3_nt: TGTGCCAGCAGGGACTGGGCCTACGAGCAGTACTTC
cdr3_aa: CASRDWAYEQYF

d_call: NA
j_call: TRBJ2-7
v_call: TRBV5-4
clone_size: few
cdr3_nt: TGTGCCAGCAGCTTGGTCGGCAATTACTACGAGCAGTACTTC
cdr3_aa: CASSLVGNYYEQYF

d_call: TRBD1
j_call: TRBJ2-2
v_call: TRBV6-5
clone_size: NA
cdr3_nt: TGTGCCAGCAGTTACTCGATAACCCGGACAGGGCTTTCCAACGGGGAGCTGTTTTTT
cdr3_aa: CASSYSITRTGLSNGELFF

d_call: TRBD1
j_call: TRBJ1-5
v_call: TRBV19
clone_size: many
cdr3_nt: TGTGCCAGTAGTATTGGGACAGACAATCAGCCCCAGCATTTT
cdr3_aa: CASSIGTDNQPQHF

d_call: NA
j_call: TRBJ1-1
v_call: TRBV7-6
clone_size: few
cdr3_nt: TGTGCCAGCAGCTCCTGGGGTCAGGGCAGGAAGAACGCTGAAGCTTTCTTT
cdr3_aa: CASSSWGQGRKNAEAFF

d_call: NA
j_call: TRBJ1-3
v_call: TRBV9
clone_size: few
cdr3_nt: TGTGCCAGCAGCGTAGACAGGGAGAACACCATATATTTT
cdr3_aa: CASSVDRENTIYF

d_call: NA
j_call: TRBJ1-1
v_call: TRBV4-3
clone_size: medium-sized
cdr3_nt: TGCGCCAGCAGCCAGGAGGGGGTCTACACTGAAGCTTTCTTT
cdr3_aa: CASSQEGVYTEAFF

d_call: TRBD2
j_call: TRBJ2-5
v_call: TRBV10-2
clone_size: few
cdr3_nt: TGCGCCAGCAGTTGGACTAGCGGGGGGGCACAAGAGACCCAGTACTTC
cdr3_aa: CASSWTSGGAQETQYF

d_call: TRBD1
j_call: TRBJ1-2
v_call: TRBV7-2
clone_size: few
cdr3_nt: TGTGCCAGCAGCTCGGGACAGACCTACACCTTC
cdr3_aa: CASSSGQTYTF

d_call: NA
j_call: TRBJ1-4
v_call: TRBV29-1
clone_size: NA
cdr3_nt: TGCAGCGTTGAAGAAGTAACGCTCTCTCCTGAAAAACTGTTTTTT
cdr3_aa: CSVEEVTLSPEKLFF

d_call: TRBD1
j_call: TRBJ2-7
v_call: TRBV7-8
clone_size: many
cdr3_nt: TGTGCCAGCAGCACCCGGGGGTACAGGGGGACCTACGAGCAGTACTTC
cdr3_aa: CASSTRGYRGTYEQYF

d_call: TRBD2
j_call: TRBJ2-3
v_call: TRBV11-2
clone_size: NA
cdr3_nt: TGTGCCAGCAGCTTAGCTACCCCCGGTCTAGCGGGCACTAGCACAGATACGCAGTATTTT
cdr3_aa: CASSLATPGLAGTSTDTQYF

d_call: NA
j_call: TRBJ1-6
v_call: TRBV25-1
clone_size: NA
cdr3_nt: TGTGCCAGCAGTCTAGGTTGGAATTCACCCCTCCACTTT
cdr3_aa: CASSLGWNSPLHF

d_call: TRBD2
j_call: TRBJ2-1
v_call: TRBV18
clone_size: few
cdr3_nt: TGTGCCAGCTCACCATTACAGCGGGGCTCCTACAATGAGCAGTTCTTC
cdr3_aa: CASSPLQRGSYNEQFF

d_call: NA
j_call: TRBJ2-1
v_call: TRBV19
clone_size: NA
cdr3_nt: TGTGCCAGTAGAGCGGACTTAGGCGGGTTGGGCGACAATGAGCAGTTCTTC
cdr3_aa: CASRADLGGLGDNEQFF

d_call: NA
j_call: TRBJ1-4
v_call: TRBV6-5
clone_size: few
cdr3_nt: TGTGCCAGCAGTTATTCTGGAGAAAAACTGTTTTTT
cdr3_aa: CASSYSGEKLFF

d_call: NA
j_call: TRBJ2-7
v_call: TRBV14
clone_size: NA
cdr3_nt: TGTGCCAGCAGCCAAGCGATCCGGGACACCTACGAGCAGTACTTC
cdr3_aa: CASSQAIRDTYEQYF

d_call: NA
j_call: TRBJ1-2
v_call: TRBV19
clone_size: once
cdr3_nt: TGTGCCAGTAGTACGGACGGACCCTATGGCTACACCTTC
cdr3_aa: CASSTDGPYGYTF

d_call: NA
j_call: TRBJ1-1
v_call: TRBV30
clone_size: many
cdr3_nt: TGTGCCTGGAGTGACGGAAGGCCGGGGACTGAAGCTTTCTTT
cdr3_aa: CAWSDGRPGTEAFF

d_call: NA
j_call: TRBJ2-3
v_call: TRBV11-2
clone_size: many
cdr3_nt: TGTGCCAGCAGCTTTAATGAGGGCTGGGACACCAGCACAGATACGCAGTATTTT
cdr3_aa: CASSFNEGWDTSTDTQYF

d_call: NA
j_call: TRBJ2-1
v_call: TRBV6-1
clone_size: NA
cdr3_nt: TGTGCCAGCACCCCCGGGGGCGGGTCCTACAATGAGCAGTTCTTC
cdr3_aa: CASTPGGGSYNEQFF

d_call: NA
j_call: TRBJ1-2
v_call: TRBV7-3
clone_size: many
cdr3_nt: TGTGCCAGCAGCTTAACGACCGCAGCCAACTATGGCTACACCTTC
cdr3_aa: CASSLTTAANYGYTF

d_call: NA
j_call: TRBJ1-1
v_call: TRBV3-1
clone_size: few
cdr3_nt: TGTGCCAGCAGCCGCATGGGTGGAGAAACTGAAGCTTTCTTT
cdr3_aa: CASSRMGGETEAFF

d_call: NA
j_call: TRBJ2-5
v_call: TRBV20-1
clone_size: NA
cdr3_nt: TGCAGTGCTAGGATTGGGAGGGGGGGGCAAGAGACCCAGTACTTC
cdr3_aa: CSARIGRGGQETQYF